The T cell receptor (beta chain) described here comes from a study of human T cells and chemical hapten exposure. Looking at the study overall: Patch tests applied 0.01% DPC to the upper back, read at 6 days.

Using its own MiXCR run on the RACE reads, TCRdb lists one record per CDR3 protein. Of 50,000 or so distinct CDR3 sequences detected, approximately 10% appear once; the ten largest clones hold less than 2%. Regarding the study as a whole: Versus controls, significantly more large CDR3 similarity clusters arose from expanded TCRs. With DPC sensitization, TCRs exceeding 1 in 1000 frequency showed no change.

This clonotype has more than one count but fewer than ten. The antigen remains unidentified. The time point was: patch test 1, 2 weeks after DPC sensitization. As for treatment: therapeutic diphenylcyclopropenone sensitization with weekly scalp DPC. From whole blood left unfractionated, total RNA was extracted. Each patch test followed a blood draw. The sequence came from a woman in her thirties or forties with alopecia areata. Some clones in this sample may be carry-over from other donors' samples. The sample consisted of whole blood, taken in connection with sensitization to the hapten diphenylcyclopropenone (DPC).

The CDR3 DNA reads as TGCGCCAGCGGAATGGGAAACGAGCAGTACTTC. Amino acids: CASGMGNEQYF. The chain employs TRBV10-1 and TRBJ2-7; D gene unclear. CDR1 and CDR2 (germline): WNHNN, SYGVQD (reference sequence). The CDR3 is 11 residues long. V lost 8 bases and J lost 5, with 10 bases in between.